Shown below are 18 T cell receptor beta chains from a single sample sequenced in a study of shared clonotypes between healthy human individuals. This table comes from immunoSEQ multiplex PCR, and its TCRdb copy is limited to in-frame clones, with some not included. The data show about 1,500,000 clones, roughly 97% seen once. Sequences were obtained from naive CD4+ T cells sorted from blood. Subset described: CD45RA+ positively selected. The source of these receptors is a man aged 25 to 40 in good health.

Only one count was recorded for this clone. The V gene is TRBV5-1, the J gene TRBJ1-2; a weak D match, TRBD1 (5 bases). Trimming shortened V by 3 bases and J by 0 bases, and 21 bases separated the two germline ends. Germline V CDR1 and CDR2: SGHRS, YFSETQ. The CDR3 has 18 residues. The CDR3 here is CASSSKRGSVTPNYGYTF. The CDR3, as DNA: TGCGCCAGCAGCTCAAAGAGGGGTTCGGTGACTCCTAACTATGGCTACACCTTC.

The chain employs TRBV7-8 and TRBJ1-1; D is undetermined. V was shortened by 5 bases and J by 0 bases, with 7 bases between the two germline ends. There are 13 residues in the CDR3. Looked up from germline, CDR1 is SGHVS and CDR2 is FQNEAQ. CDR3 nucleotide sequence: TGTGCCAGCAGCGCCTATCTGAACACTGAAGCTTTCTTT. Amino acid sequence: CASSAYLNTEAFF.

The CDR3 DNA is TGTGCCAGCAGGACTGGGGGGGGCGCTGGATCGAGTTCGTACGAGCAGTACTTC. Translating it yields CASRTGGGAGSSSYEQYF. This sequence joins TRBV2 and TRBJ2-7; TRBD2 might be the D (7 bases). CDR3 length: 18 amino acids. V dropped 6 bases and J dropped 4 bases, with 28 bases sitting between them. In germline, CDR1 is SNHLY, CDR2 FYNNEI.

The rearrangement links TRBV5-1 to TRBJ2-5, with D perhaps TRBD2 (5 bases). Trimming removed 4 bases from V and 4 bases from J, with 17 bases in between. CDR3 length: 15 residues. Germline CDR1 is SGHRS and CDR2 is YFSETQ. The CDR3 sequence: CASSTKGARGETQYF. The CDR3 DNA follows: TGCGCCAGCAGCACCAAGGGCGCTCGGGGAGAGACCCAGTACTTC.

The chain has TRBV7-2 and TRBJ1-2; 11 nucleotides align to TRBD1. Per the germline V gene, CDR1 is SGHTA and CDR2 is FQGNSA. V shed 5 bases, J shed 7 bases, and the junction held 6 bases outside the gene matches. This CDR3 is built from 14 residues. The CDR3, as DNA: TGTGCCAGCAGCCACCCCGGGACAGGGGGTGGCTACACCTTC. Translation gives CASSHPGTGGGYTF.

This clone was detected only once. The chain has TRBV6-5 and TRBJ1-2; 7 nucleotides agree with TRBD1. Germline V gene lookup returns CDR1 MNHEY and CDR2 SVGAGI. The CDR3 runs to 14 residues. V lost 5 bases, J lost 3 bases, and 6 bases stayed unmatched. Here the CDR3 DNA reads TGTGCCAGCAGTACAAGGACAGGATACTATGGCTACACCTTC. Translating gives CASSTRTGYYGYTF.

The chain couples TRBV2 to TRBJ2-1; D is uncertain. Trimming left V 8 bases short and J 4 bases short, with 12 bases between. Germline assignment: CDR1 SNHLY and CDR2 FYNNEI. There are 13 residues in the CDR3. CDR3: CASSPGLYNEQFF. CDR3 sequence (DNA): TGTGCCAGCTCCCCCGGCCTTTACAATGAGCAGTTCTTC. Full variable domain (missing parts from reference TRBV2 and TRBJ2-1): EPEVTQTPSHQVTQMGQEVILRCVPISNHLYFYWYRQILGQKVEFLVSFYNNEISEKSEIFDDQFSVERPDGSNFTLKIRSTKLEDSAMYFCASSPGLYNEQFFGPGTRLTVL.

This clone appeared a single time. V usage is TRBV29-1 and J usage is TRBJ1-1; TRBD1 matches at 7 bases. Germline V gene lookup returns CDR1 SQVTM and CDR2 ANQGSEA. The CDR3 loop spans 15 amino acids. Trimming at V came to 0 bases and at J to 3 bases, leaving 7 bases not matched to a gene. The CDR3 sequence: CSVEDLQGFDTEAFF. The CDR3 DNA sequence: TGCAGCGTTGAAGATTTACAGGGGTTTGACACTGAAGCTTTCTTT.

This clone was counted a single time. The chain has TRBV28 and TRBJ1-4, with TRBD1 matching 7 bases. Trimming took 3 bases from V and 8 from J; bases not matched to a gene: 6. Germline V gene data show CDR1 as MDHEN and CDR2 as SYDVKM. The CDR3 is made up of 14 amino acids. The DNA of the CDR3 is TGTGCCAGCAGTTTCGGACAGGTTTGGGAAAAACTGTTTTTT. Amino acids: CASSFGQVWEKLFF. The full variable domain, completed using reference TRBV28 and TRBJ1-4, is DVKVTQSSRYLVKRTGEKVFLECVQDMDHENMFWYRQDPGLGLRLIYFSYDVKMKEKGDIPEGYSVSREKKERFSLILESASTNQTSMYLCASSFGQVWEKLFFGSGTQLSVL.

The chain uses TRBV29-1 and TRBJ2-1; D remains unclear. Germline CDR1 is SQVTM and CDR2 is ANQGSEA. V dropped 5 bases and J dropped 8 bases, with 4 bases sitting between them. The CDR3 is 9 residues long. The CDR3 nucleotides read TGCAGCGTTAACTATGAGCAGTTCTTC. Amino acids: CSVNYEQFF.

V and J are TRBV29-1 and TRBJ2-1, with D unclear. V was pared by 3 bases and J by 3 bases, with 12 bases between. CDR1 is SQVTM, CDR2 ANQGSEA, per germline. The CDR3 covers 14 residues. As DNA, the CDR3 is TGCAGCGTTGATAGGCCTGGGATCTACAATGAGCAGTTCTTC. Protein sequence: CSVDRPGIYNEQFF.

The CDR3 nucleotides are TGCGCCAGCAGCCAAGGACCGACTGGAAACACCATATATTTT. Its translation: CASSQGPTGNTIYF. The chain combines TRBV4-1 with TRBJ1-3; D is unresolved. Germline CDR1 reads MGHRA; CDR2 reads YSYEKL. Trimming stripped 1 base from V and 2 bases from J, with 6 bases between. The CDR3 has 14 residues.

V usage is TRBV11-2 and J usage is TRBJ2-1; D remains unclear. V was shortened by 1 base and J by 1 base, with 8 bases between the two germline ends. In germline, CDR1 is SGHAT, CDR2 FQNNGV. This CDR3 is 15 amino acids long. CDR3 in DNA: TGTGCCAGCAGCTTAGGTCCCACTTCCTACAATGAGCAGTTCTTC. This translates into CASSLGPTSYNEQFF.

Worth noting for this clone: The sample contains more than one DNA sequence encoding this CDR3. The chain uses TRBV5-1 and TRBJ2-3; D gene ambiguous. CDR3 length equals 13 residues. The V end was cut by 0 bases, the J end by 4 bases, with 6 bases between. CDR1 is SGHRS, CDR2 YFSETQ, per germline. The CDR3 loop is CASSLVPADTQYF. CDR3 in DNA: TGCGCCAGCAGCTTGGTACCTGCAGATACGCAGTATTTT.

The chain links TRBV6-5 to TRBJ1-3; D is unclear. The CDR3 is made up of 16 amino acids. The V gene lost 4 bases and the J gene lost 0 bases, with 13 bases spanning the gap. CDR1 MNHEY and CDR2 SVGAGI come from the germline V gene. This CDR3 reads CASSSVGRSSGNTIYF. The DNA for the CDR3 is TGTGCCAGCAGTTCCGTCGGCAGGAGCTCTGGAAACACCATATATTTT.

In this sample, this clone turned up once. The rearrangement joins TRBV29-1 to TRBJ2-7; 8 bases are a match to TRBD1. Germline lookup yields CDR1 SQVTM and CDR2 ANQGSEA. With V trimmed by 7 bases and J by 6 bases, 5 bases remained unmatched. This CDR3 contains 11 residues. The CDR3 spells CSATGVGEQYF. The CDR3 DNA reads TGCAGCGCGACAGGGGTGGGCGAGCAGTACTTC.

This chain uses TRBV28 with TRBJ2-5; weak D call: TRBD2 (6 bases). The V gene's germline CDR1 is MDHEN and CDR2 SYDVKM. This CDR3 is 16 amino acids long. Trimming removed 7 bases at V and 1 base at J, with 19 bases between. CDR3 sequence (DNA): TGTGCCAGCACCCCCGGGAGCTGGGCCATCCAAGAGACCCAGTACTTC. Protein: CASTPGSWAIQETQYF.

The V call is TRBV11-2, the J call TRBJ2-2; D is uncertain. The CDR3 sequence is 16 residues long. The germline gives CDR1 SGHAT, CDR2 FQNNGV. V was shortened by 5 bases and J by 1 base, with 14 bases between the two germline ends. The CDR3 region is CASSPRVGMNTGELFF. DNA for the CDR3: TGTGCCAGCAGCCCGAGAGTGGGAATGAACACCGGGGAGCTGTTTTTT.